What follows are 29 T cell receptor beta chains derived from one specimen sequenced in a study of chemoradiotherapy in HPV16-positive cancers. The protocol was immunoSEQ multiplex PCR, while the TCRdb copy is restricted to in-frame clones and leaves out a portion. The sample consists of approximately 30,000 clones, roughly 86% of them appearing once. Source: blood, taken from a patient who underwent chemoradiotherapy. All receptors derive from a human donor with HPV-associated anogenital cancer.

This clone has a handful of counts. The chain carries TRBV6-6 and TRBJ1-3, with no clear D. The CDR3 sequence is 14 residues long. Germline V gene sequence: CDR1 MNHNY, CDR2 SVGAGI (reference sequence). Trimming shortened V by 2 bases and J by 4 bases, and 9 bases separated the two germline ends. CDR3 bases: TGTGCCAGCAGTTACCAAGATTCGGGAAACACCATATATTTT. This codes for CASSYQDSGNTIYF.

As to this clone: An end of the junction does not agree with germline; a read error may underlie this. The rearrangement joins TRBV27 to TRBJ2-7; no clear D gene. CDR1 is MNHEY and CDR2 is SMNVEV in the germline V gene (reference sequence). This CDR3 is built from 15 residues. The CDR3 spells CASSLSATHGYEQYF. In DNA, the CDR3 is TGTGCCAGCAGTCTATCCGCCACGCATGGTTACGAGCAGTACTTC.

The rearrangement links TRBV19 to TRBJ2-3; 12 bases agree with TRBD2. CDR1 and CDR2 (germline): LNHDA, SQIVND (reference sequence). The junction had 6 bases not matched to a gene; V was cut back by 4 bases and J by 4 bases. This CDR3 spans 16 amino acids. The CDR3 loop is CASSTRTSGDPDTQYF. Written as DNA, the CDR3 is TGTGCCAGTAGTACTCGGACTAGCGGGGACCCAGATACGCAGTATTTT.

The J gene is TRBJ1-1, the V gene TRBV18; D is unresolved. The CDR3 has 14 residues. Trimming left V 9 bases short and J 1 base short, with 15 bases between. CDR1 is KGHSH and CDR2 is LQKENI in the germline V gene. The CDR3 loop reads CASRGSVGNTEAFF. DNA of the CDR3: TGTGCCAGTCGAGGGTCGGTGGGGAACACTGAAGCTTTCTTT.

The CDR3 bases are TGTGCCAGCAGTTACTCAGGAGAGACCCAGTACTTC. As protein: CASSYSGETQYF. The V gene is TRBV6-5, the J gene TRBJ2-5; D uncertain. The germline V gene encodes CDR1 MNHEY and CDR2 SVGAGI. There are 12 residues in the CDR3. The ends were cut back, 0 bases at V and 4 bases at J, with 3 bases in the middle.

The CDR3 loop is CASSYSSPGTPVLTF. CDR3 bases: TGTGCCAGCAGTTACTCTTCCCCGGGCACCCCCGTCCTGACTTTC. The gene calls are TRBV6-5 and TRBJ2-6, with D unclear. V gave up 0 bases and J gave up 12 bases, with 15 bases separating them. There are 15 residues in the CDR3. Germline values: CDR1 MNHEY, CDR2 SVGAGI.

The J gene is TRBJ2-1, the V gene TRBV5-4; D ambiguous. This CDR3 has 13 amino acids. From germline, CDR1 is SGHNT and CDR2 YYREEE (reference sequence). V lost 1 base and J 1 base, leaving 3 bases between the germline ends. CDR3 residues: CASSLSSYNEQFF. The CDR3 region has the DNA TGTGCCAGCAGCTTGTCATCCTACAATGAGCAGTTCTTC.

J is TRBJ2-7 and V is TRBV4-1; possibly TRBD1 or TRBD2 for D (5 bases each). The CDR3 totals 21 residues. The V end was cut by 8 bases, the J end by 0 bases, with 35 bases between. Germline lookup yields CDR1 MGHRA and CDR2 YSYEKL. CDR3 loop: CASPRGGSQEGRSESSYEQYF. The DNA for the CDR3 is TGCGCCAGCCCGAGGGGTGGCAGCCAAGAAGGTCGCAGCGAAAGCTCCTACGAGCAGTACTTC.

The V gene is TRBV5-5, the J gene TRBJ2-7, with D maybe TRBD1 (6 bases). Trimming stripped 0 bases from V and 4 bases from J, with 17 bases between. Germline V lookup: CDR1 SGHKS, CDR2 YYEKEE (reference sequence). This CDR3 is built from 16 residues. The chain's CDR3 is CASSLALGAFLYEQYF. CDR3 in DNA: TGTGCCAGCAGCTTGGCCCTGGGGGCGTTTTTGTACGAGCAGTACTTC.

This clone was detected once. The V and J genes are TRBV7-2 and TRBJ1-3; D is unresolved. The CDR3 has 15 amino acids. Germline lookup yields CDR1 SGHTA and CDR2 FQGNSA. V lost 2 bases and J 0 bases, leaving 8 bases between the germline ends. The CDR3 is CASSLQVLSGNTIYF. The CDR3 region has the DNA TGTGCCAGCAGCTTACAGGTCCTCTCTGGAAACACCATATATTTT. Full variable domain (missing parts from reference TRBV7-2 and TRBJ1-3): GAGVSQSPSNKVTEKGKDVELRCDPISGHTALYWYRQSLGQGLEFLIYFQGNSAPDKSGLPSDRFSAERTGGSVSTLTIQRTQQEDSAVYLCASSLQVLSGNTIYFGEGSWLTVV.

The CDR3 is CASSKGLAGVGEQYF. In DNA, the CDR3 is TGTGCCAGCAGCAAAGGACTAGCGGGGGTAGGAGAGCAGTACTTC. This rearrangement joins TRBV7-2 to TRBJ2-7; 13 nucleotides match TRBD2. Germline V CDR1 and CDR2: SGHTA, FQGNSA. The trim removed 5 bases at V and 7 bases at J, leaving 8 bases unmatched. CDR3 size: 15 residues.

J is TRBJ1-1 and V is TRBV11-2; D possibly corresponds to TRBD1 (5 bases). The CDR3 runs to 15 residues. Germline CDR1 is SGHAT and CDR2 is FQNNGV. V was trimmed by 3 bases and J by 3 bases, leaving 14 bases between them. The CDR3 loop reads CASSLGDGGDTEAFF. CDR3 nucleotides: TGTGCCAGCAGCTTGGGGGACGGGGGGGACACTGAAGCTTTCTTT.

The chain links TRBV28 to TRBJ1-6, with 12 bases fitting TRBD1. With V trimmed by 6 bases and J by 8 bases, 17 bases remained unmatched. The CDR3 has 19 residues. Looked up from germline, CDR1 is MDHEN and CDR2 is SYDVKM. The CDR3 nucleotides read TGTGCCAGCAGCTCCCCGGGACAGGGGGCGCAGCTTAGGGATTCACCCCTCCACTTT. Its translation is CASSSPGQGAQLRDSPLHF.

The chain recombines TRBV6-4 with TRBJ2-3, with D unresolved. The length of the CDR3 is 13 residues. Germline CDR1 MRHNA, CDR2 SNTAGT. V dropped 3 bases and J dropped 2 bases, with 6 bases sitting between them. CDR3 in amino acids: CASSEPATDTQYF. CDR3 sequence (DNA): TGTGCCAGCAGTGAACCAGCCACAGATACGCAGTATTTT.

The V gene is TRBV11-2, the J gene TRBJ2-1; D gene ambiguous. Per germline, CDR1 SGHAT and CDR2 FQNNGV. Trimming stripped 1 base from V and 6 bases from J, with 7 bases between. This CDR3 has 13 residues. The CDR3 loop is CASSLGVANEQFF. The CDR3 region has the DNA TGTGCCAGCAGCTTAGGGGTCGCCAATGAGCAGTTCTTC.

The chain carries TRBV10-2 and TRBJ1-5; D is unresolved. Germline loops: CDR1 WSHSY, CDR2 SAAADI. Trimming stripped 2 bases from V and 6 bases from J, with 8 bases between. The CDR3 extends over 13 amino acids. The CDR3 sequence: CASSEGLGQPQHF. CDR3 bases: TGCGCCAGCAGTGAGGGGCTGGGTCAGCCCCAGCATTTT.

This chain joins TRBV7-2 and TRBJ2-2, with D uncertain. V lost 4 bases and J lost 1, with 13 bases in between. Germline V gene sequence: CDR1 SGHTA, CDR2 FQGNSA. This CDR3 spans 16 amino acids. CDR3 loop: CASSYVLPKNTGELFF. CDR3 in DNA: TGTGCCAGCAGCTATGTACTACCAAAGAACACCGGGGAGCTGTTTTTT. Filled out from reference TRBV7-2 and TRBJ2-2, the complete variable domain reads GAGVSQSPSNKVTEKGKDVELRCDPISGHTALYWYRQSLGQGLEFLIYFQGNSAPDKSGLPSDRFSAERTGGSVSTLTIQRTQQEDSAVYLCASSYVLPKNTGELFFGEGSRLTVL.

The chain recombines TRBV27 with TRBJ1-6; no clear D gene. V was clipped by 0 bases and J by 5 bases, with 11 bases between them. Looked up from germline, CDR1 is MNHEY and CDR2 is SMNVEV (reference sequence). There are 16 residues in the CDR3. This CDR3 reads CASSLSTDLNNSPLHF. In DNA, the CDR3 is TGTGCCAGCAGTTTATCAACAGACCTTAATAATTCACCCCTCCACTTT.

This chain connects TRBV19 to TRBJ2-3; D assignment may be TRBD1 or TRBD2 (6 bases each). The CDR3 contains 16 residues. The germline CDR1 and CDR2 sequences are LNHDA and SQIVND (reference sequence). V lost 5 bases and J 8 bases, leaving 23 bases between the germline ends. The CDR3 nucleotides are TGTGCCAGTAGTCATTGGACGCAGGTGGAGGGGGGTACGCAGTATTTT. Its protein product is CASSHWTQVEGGTQYF.

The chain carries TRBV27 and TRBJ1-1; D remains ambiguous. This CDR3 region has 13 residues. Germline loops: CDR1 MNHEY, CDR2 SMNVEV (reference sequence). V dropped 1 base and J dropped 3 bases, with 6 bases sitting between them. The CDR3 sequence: CASSLYADTEAFF. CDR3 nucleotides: TGTGCCAGCAGTTTATACGCCGACACTGAAGCTTTCTTT.

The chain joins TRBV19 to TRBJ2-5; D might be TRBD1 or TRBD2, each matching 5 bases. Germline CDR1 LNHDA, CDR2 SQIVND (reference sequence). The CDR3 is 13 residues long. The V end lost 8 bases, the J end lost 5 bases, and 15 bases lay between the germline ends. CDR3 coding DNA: TGTGCCAGTCAACGAGCCGGGGCGGAGACCCAGTACTTC. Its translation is CASQRAGAETQYF.

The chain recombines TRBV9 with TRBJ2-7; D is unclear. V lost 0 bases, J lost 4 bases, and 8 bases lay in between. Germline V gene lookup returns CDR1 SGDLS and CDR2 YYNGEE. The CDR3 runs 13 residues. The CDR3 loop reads CASSVDEKYEQYF. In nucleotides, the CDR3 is TGTGCCAGCAGCGTAGACGAGAAATACGAGCAGTACTTC.

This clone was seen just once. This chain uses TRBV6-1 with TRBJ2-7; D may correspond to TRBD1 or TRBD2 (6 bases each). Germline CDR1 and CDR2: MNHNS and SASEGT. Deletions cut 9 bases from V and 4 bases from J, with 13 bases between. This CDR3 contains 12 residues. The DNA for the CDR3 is TGTGCCAGTCCGGGGGCGGGATACGAGCAGTACTTC. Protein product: CASPGAGYEQYF.

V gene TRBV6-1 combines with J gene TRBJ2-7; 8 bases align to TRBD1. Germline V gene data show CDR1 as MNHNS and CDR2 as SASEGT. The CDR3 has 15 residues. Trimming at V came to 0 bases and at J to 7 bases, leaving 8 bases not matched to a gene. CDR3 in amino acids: CASSEAPDRGREQYF. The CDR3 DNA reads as TGTGCCAGCAGTGAAGCTCCCGACAGGGGTAGAGAGCAGTACTTC.

The CDR3 region is CASSPPGIDQPQHF. CDR3 sequence (DNA): TGTGCCAGTAGCCCGCCAGGAATCGATCAGCCCCAGCATTTT. The genes are TRBV19 and TRBJ1-5; D not resolved. Trimming took off 6 bases at V and 5 bases at J, with 14 bases between the two ends. The germline V gene has CDR1 LNHDA and CDR2 SQIVND (reference sequence). The CDR3 runs 14 residues.

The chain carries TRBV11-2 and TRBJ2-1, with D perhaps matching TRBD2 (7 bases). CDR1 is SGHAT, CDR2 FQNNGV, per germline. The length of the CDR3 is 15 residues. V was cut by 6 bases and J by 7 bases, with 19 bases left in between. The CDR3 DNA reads TGTGCCAGCAGTTCCGGGCCGAGGGGGGGGAATGAGCAGTTCTTC. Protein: CASSSGPRGGNEQFF.

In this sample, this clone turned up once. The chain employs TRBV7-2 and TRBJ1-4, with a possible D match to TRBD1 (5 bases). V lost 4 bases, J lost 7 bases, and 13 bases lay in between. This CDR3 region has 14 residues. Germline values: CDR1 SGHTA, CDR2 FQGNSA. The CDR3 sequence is CASSSGGGGEKLFF. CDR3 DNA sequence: TGTGCCAGCAGCTCTGGGGGGGGAGGTGAAAAACTGTTTTTT.

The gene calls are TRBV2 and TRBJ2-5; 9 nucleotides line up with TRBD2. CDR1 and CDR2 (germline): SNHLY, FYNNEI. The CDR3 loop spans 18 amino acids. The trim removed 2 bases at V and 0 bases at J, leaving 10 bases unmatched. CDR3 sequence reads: CASSESLVASGDQETQYF. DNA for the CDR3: TGTGCCAGCAGTGAATCGTTGGTAGCTAGCGGGGACCAAGAGACCCAGTACTTC.

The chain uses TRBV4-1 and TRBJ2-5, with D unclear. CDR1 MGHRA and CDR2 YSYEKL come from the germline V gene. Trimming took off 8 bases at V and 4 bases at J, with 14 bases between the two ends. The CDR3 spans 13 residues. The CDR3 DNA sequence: TGCGCCAGCGGCGAAGGATTGGGAGAGACCCAGTACTTC. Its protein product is CASGEGLGETQYF.